This T cell receptor beta chain was sequenced in a study of shared clonotypes between healthy human individuals. To note about this clone: What it binds is not known.

Using immunoSEQ multiplex PCR, the repertoire was profiled, and TCRdb retains in-frame clones only, with some absent. The table records roughly 2.2 million clones, over 85% of them present only once. The V segment lost 6 bases and the J segment 1 base; nucleotides outside the gene matches: 5. The CDR3 extends over 15 amino acids. The germline gives CDR1 SNHLY, CDR2 FYNNEI. General study results and limits: For naive CD4 cells, around 5.1% of clonotypes were shared across a handful of donors.

The chain joins TRBV2 to TRBJ2-2; 7 positions agree with TRBD2. This sequence was found in a man aged 18 to 35 in good health. Some clones in this sample may be carry-over from other donors' samples. The sample was naive CD4+ T cells from PBMCs. Noted subset: CD45RA+ positively selected. CDR3 sequence reads: CASRGLTLNTGELFF. CDR3 bases: TGTGCCAGCAGGGGACTAACCTTGAACACCGGGGAGCTGTTTTTT.